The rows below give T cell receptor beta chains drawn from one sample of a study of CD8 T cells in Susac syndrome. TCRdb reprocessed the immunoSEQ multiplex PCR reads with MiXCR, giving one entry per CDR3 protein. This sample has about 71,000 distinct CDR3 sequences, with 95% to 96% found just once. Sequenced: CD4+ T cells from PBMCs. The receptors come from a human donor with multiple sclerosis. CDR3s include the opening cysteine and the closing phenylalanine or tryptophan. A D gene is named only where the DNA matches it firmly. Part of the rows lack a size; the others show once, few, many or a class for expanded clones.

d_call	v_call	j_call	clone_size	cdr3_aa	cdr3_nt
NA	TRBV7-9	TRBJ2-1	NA	CASSARRAGQTYNEQFF	TGTGCCAGCAGCGCCCGAAGGGCAGGCCAGACCTACAATGAGCAGTTCTTC
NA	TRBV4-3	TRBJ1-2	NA	CASSQDLGAYGYTF	TGCGCCAGCAGCCAAGATCTGGGGGCGTATGGCTACACCTTC
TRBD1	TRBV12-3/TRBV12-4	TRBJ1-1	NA	CASSFQGGTEAFF	TGTGCCAGCAGTTTCCAGGGGGGCACTGAAGCTTTCTTT
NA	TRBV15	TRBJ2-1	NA	CATSFSGSSYNEQFF	TGTGCCACCAGTTTCTCGGGGAGCTCCTACAATGAGCAGTTCTTC
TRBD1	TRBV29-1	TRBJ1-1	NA	CSFTGTGLSEAFF	TGCAGCTTCACCGGGACAGGCCTGAGTGAAGCTTTCTTT
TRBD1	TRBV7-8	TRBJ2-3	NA	CASSLRRQGALDTQYF	TGTGCCAGCAGCTTAAGACGTCAGGGGGCTTTAGATACGCAGTATTTT
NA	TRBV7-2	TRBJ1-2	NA	CASSLRRTGYTF	TGTGCCAGCAGCTTACGGCGCACTGGCTACACCTTC
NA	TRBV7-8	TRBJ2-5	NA	CASTLLGGGQETQYF	TGTGCCAGCACACTCCTAGGGGGGGGCCAGGAGACCCAGTACTTC
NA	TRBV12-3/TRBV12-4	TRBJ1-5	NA	CASSLGRGPMDQPQHF	TGTGCCAGCAGTTTAGGCAGGGGCCCTATGGATCAGCCCCAGCATTTT
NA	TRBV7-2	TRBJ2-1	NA	CASSLGTEGRRQFF	TGTGCCAGCAGCTTAGGGACCGAGGGTCGTCGTCAGTTCTTC
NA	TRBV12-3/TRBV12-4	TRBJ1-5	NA	CASSSRPELQPQHF	TGTGCCAGCAGCTCCCGACCAGAGCTTCAGCCCCAGCATTTT
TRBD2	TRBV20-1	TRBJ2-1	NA	CSAGRLAVPNEQFF	TGCAGTGCCGGACGACTAGCGGTACCCAATGAGCAGTTCTTC
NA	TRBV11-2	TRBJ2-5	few	CASSSSGVGEETQYF	TGTGCCAGCAGCTCCTCAGGGGTGGGGGAAGAGACCCAGTACTTC
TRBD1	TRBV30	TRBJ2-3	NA	CAWGTGGTDTQYF	TGTGCCTGGGGGACAGGGGGCACAGATACGCAGTATTTT
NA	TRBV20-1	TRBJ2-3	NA	CSALGLTADTQYF	TGCAGTGCGTTGGGCCTTACGGCAGATACGCAGTATTTT
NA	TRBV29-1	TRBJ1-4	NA	CSAQEGEKLFF	TGCAGCGCCCAGGAGGGGGAAAAACTGTTTTTT
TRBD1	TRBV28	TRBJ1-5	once	CASSGGSGGYRGNQPQHF	TGTGCCAGCAGTGGCGGATCAGGGGGTTATCGGGGCAATCAGCCCCAGCATTTT
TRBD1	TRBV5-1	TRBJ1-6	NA	CASSLRDRDNSPLHF	TGCGCCAGCAGCTTGAGGGACAGGGATAATTCACCCCTCCACTTT
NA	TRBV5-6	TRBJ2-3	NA	CASSLGKNTDTQYF	TGTGCCAGCAGCTTAGGCAAGAACACAGATACGCAGTATTTT
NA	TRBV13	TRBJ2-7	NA	CASRELAPTSYEQYF	TGTGCCAGCAGGGAGCTTGCCCCTACCTCCTACGAGCAGTACTTC
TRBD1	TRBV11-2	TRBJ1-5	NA	CASSQQGAGQPQHF	TGTGCCAGCAGCCAACAGGGGGCCGGACAGCCCCAGCATTTT
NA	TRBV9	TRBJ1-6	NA	CASSVLGSYDSPLHF	TGTGCCAGCAGCGTCCTGGGGAGTTATGATTCACCCCTCCACTTT